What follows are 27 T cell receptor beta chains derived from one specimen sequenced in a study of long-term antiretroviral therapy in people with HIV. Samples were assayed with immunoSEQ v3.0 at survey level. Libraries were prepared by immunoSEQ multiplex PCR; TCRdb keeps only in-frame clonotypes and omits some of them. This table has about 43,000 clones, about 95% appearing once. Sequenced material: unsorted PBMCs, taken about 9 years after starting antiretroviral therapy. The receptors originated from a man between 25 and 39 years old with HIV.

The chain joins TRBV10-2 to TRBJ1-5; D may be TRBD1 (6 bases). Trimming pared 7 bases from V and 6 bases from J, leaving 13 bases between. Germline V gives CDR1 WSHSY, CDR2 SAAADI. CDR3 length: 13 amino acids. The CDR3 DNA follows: TGCGCCAGCACCCTAGACAGGTCTCAGCCCCAGCATTTT. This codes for CASTLDRSQPQHF.

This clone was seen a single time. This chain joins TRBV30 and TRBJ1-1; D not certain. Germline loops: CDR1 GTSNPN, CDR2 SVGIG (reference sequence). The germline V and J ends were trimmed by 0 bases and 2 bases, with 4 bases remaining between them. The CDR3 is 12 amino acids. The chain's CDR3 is CAWSVTNTEAFF. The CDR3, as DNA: TGTGCCTGGAGTGTCACTAACACTGAAGCTTTCTTT.

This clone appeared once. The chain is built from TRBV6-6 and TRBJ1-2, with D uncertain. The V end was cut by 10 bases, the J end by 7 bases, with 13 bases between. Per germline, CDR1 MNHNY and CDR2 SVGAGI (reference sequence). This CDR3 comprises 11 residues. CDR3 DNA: TGTGCCACCCGGGTGGGGTCTGGCTACACCTTC. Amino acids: CATRVGSGYTF.

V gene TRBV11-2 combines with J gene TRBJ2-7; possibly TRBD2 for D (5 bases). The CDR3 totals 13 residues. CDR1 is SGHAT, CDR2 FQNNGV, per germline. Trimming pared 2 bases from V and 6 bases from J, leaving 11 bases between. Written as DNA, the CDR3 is TGTGCCAGCAGCTTACTACTAGTTTCCGAGCAGTACGTC. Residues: CASSLLLVSEQYV.

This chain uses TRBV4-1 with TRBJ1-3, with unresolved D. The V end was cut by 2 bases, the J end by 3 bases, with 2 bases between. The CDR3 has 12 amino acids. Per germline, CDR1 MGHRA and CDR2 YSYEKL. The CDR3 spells CASSQRGNTIYF. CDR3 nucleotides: TGCGCCAGCAGCCAACGTGGAAACACCATATATTTT.

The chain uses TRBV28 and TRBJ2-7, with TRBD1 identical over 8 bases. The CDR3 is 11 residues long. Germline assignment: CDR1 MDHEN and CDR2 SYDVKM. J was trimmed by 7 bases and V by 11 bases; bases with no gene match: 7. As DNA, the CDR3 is TGTGCCGGCCAACAGGGGGAGGAGCAGTACGTC. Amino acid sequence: CAGQQGEEQYV.

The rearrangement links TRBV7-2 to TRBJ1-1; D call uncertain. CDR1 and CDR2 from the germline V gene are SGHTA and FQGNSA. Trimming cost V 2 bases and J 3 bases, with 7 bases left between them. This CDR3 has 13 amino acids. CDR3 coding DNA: TGTGCCAGCAGCTTAAATGGATACACTGAAGCTTTCTTT. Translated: CASSLNGYTEAFF.

The CDR3 sequence: CASSGQRGARREKLFF. The CDR3 DNA sequence: TGTGCCAGCAGTGGCCAGAGGGGCGCCCGTCGTGAAAAACTGTTTTTT. The chain couples TRBV2 to TRBJ1-4, with D maybe TRBD1 (5 bases). Germline CDR1 is SNHLY and CDR2 is FYNNEI. The CDR3 is 16 amino acids. The V and J ends lost 4 bases and 7 bases respectively, with 19 bases between them.

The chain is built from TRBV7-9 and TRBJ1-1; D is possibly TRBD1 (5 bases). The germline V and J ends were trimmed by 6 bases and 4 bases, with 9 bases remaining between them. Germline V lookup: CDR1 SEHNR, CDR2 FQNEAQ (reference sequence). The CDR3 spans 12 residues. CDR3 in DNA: TGTGCCAGCAGTCCCCAGGGCACTGAAGCTTTCTTT. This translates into CASSPQGTEAFF.

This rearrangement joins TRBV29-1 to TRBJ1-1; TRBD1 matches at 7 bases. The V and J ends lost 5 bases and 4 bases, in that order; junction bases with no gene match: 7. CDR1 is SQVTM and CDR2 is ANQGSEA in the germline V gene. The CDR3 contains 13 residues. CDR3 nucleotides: TGCAGCGTTTCTGGACAGGCTGGCACTGAAGCTTTCTTT. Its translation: CSVSGQAGTEAFF.

CDR3 region: CASSPGVRNSPLHF. The CDR3 region has the DNA TGTGCCAGCAGTCCAGGGGTTCGCAATTCACCCCTCCACTTT. This rearrangement joins TRBV11-2 to TRBJ1-6, with a possible D match to TRBD1 (6 bases). Deletions cut 6 bases from V and 7 bases from J, with 13 bases between. In germline, CDR1 is SGHAT, CDR2 FQNNGV. This CDR3 is built from 14 residues.

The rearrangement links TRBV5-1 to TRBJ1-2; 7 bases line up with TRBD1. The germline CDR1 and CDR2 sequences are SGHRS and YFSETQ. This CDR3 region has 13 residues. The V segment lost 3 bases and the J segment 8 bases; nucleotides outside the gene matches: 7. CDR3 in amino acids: CASSSLDRAGYTF. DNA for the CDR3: TGCGCCAGCAGCTCCCTAGACAGGGCCGGCTACACCTTC.

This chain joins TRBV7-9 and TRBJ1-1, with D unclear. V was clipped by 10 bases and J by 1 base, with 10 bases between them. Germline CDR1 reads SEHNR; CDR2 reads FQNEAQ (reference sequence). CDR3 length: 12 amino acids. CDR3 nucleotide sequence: TGTGCCATCCGAACCGAGAACACTGAAGCTTTCTTT. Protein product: CAIRTENTEAFF.

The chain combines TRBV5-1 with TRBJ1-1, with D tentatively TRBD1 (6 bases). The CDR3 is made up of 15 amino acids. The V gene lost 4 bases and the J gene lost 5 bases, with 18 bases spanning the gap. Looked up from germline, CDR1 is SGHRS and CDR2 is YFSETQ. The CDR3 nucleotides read TGCGCCAGCAGCCAAGAAGGGGGGCCGGCTACTGAAGCTTTCTTT. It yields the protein CASSQEGGPATEAFF.

The CDR3 protein is CASSLVGTGNTEAFF. For the CDR3, the DNA is TGCGCCAGCAGCTTGGTTGGGACAGGGAACACTGAAGCTTTCTTT. This sequence joins TRBV5-1 and TRBJ1-1; TRBD1 matches 8 bases. The V and J ends lost 0 bases and 1 base, in that order; junction bases with no gene match: 2. CDR1 and CDR2 from the germline V gene are SGHRS and YFSETQ. The length of the CDR3 is 15 residues. Based on the CDR3 plus reference TRBV5-1 and TRBJ1-1, the full variable domain is KAGVTQTPRYLIKTRGQQVTLSCSPISGHRSVSWYQQTPGQGLQFLFEYFSETQRNKGNFPGRFSGRQFSNSRSEMNVSTLELGDSALYLCASSLVGTGNTEAFFGQGTRLTVV.

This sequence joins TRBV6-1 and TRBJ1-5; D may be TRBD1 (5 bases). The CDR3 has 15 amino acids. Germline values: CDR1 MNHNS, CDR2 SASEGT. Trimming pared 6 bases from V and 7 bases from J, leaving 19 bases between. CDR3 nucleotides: TGTGCCAGCAGGATTCTCTTAGGGGCTGGACAGCCCCAGCATTTT. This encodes CASRILLGAGQPQHF.

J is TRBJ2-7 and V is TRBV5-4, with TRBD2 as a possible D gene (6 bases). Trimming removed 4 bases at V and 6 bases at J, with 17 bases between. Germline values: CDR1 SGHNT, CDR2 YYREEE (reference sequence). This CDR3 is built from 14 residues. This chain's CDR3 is CASSTGGGGTEQYV. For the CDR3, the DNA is TGTGCCAGCAGCACCGGTGGGGGAGGCACCGAGCAGTACGTC.

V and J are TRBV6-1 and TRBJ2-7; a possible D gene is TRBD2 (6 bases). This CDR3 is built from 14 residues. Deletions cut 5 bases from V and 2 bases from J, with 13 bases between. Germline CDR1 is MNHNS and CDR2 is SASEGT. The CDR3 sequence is CASSLADRAYEQYV. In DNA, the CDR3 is TGTGCCAGCAGTTTAGCGGACCGGGCCTACGAGCAGTACGTC.

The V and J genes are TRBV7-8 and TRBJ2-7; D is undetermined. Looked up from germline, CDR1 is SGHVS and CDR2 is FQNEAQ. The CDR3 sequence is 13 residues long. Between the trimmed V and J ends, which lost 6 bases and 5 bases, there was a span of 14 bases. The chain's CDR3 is CASSLGEVHEQYF. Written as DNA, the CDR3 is TGTGCCAGCAGTCTTGGAGAGGTCCACGAGCAGTACTTC.

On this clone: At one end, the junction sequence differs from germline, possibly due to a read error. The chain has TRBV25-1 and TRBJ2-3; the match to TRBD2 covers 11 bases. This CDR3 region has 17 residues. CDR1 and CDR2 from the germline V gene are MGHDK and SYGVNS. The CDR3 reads CATSNTGTSGETDTQYF. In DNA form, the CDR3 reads TGTGCCACCAGTAACACCGGGACTAGCGGAGAAACGGATACGCAGTATTTT.

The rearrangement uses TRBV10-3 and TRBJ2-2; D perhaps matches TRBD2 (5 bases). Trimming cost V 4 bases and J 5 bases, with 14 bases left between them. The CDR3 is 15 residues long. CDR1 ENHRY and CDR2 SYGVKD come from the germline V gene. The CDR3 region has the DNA TGTGCCATCAGTGGAGGGAGATCAGGTACCGGGGAGCTGTTTTTT. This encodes CAISGGRSGTGELFF.

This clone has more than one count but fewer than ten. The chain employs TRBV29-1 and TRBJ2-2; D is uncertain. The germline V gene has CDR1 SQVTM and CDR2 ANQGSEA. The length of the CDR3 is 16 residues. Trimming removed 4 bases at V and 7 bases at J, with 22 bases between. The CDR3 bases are TGCAGCGTTGGAAACCACCCCGGCCCGAAGGGCGGGGAGCTGTTTTTT. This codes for CSVGNHPGPKGGELFF.

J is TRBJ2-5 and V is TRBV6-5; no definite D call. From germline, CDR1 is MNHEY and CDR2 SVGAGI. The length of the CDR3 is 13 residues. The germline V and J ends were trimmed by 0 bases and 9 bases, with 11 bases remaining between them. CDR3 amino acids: CASSYSHAEAQYF. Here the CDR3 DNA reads TGTGCCAGCAGTTACTCTCATGCCGAGGCCCAGTACTTC.

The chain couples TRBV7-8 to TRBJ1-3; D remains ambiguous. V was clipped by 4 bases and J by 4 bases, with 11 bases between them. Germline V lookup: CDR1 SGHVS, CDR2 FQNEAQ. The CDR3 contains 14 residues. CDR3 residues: CASSSRGIGNTIYF. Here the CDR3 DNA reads TGTGCCAGCAGCTCCCGAGGCATCGGAAACACCATATATTTT.

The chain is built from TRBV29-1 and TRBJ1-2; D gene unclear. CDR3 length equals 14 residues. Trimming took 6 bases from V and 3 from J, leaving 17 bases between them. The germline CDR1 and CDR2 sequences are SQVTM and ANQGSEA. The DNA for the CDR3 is TGCAGCGTCGTCGACCTGCTGACGGACTATGGCTACACCTTC. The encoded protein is CSVVDLLTDYGYTF. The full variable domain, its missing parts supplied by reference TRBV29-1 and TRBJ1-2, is SAVISQKPSRDICQRGTSLTIQCQVDSQVTMMFWYRQQPGQSLTLIATANQGSEATYESGFVIDKFPISRPNLTFSTLTVSNMSPEDSSIYLCSVVDLLTDYGYTFGSGTRLTVV.

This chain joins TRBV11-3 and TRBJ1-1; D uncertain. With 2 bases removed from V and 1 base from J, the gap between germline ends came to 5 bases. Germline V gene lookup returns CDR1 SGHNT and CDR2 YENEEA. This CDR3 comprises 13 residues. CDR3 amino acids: CASSLLGNTEAFF. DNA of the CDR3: TGTGCCAGCAGCTTATTGGGGAACACTGAAGCTTTCTTT.

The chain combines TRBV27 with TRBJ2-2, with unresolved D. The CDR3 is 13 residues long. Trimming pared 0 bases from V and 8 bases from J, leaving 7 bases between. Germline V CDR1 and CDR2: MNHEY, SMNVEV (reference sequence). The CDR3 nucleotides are TGTGCCAGCAGTTTATCCCCATGGGGGGAGCTGTTTTTT. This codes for CASSLSPWGELFF.